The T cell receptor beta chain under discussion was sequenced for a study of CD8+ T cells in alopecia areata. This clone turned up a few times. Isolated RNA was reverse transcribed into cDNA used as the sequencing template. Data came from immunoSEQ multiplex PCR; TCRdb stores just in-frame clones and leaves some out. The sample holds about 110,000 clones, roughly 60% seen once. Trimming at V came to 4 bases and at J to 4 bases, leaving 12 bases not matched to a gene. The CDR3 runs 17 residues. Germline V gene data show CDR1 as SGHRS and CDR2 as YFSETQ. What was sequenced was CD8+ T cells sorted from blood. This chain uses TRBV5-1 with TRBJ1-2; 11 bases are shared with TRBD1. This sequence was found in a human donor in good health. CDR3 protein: CASSLPVDRGPGYGYTF. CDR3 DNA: TGCGCCAGCAGCCTCCCAGTGGACAGGGGGCCTGGCTATGGCTACACCTTC. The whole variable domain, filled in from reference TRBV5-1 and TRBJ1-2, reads KAGVTQTPRYLIKTRGQQVTLSCSPISGHRSVSWYQQTPGQGLQFLFEYFSETQRNKGNFPGRFSGRQFSNSRSEMNVSTLELGDSALYLCASSLPVDRGPGYGYTFGSGTRLTVV.